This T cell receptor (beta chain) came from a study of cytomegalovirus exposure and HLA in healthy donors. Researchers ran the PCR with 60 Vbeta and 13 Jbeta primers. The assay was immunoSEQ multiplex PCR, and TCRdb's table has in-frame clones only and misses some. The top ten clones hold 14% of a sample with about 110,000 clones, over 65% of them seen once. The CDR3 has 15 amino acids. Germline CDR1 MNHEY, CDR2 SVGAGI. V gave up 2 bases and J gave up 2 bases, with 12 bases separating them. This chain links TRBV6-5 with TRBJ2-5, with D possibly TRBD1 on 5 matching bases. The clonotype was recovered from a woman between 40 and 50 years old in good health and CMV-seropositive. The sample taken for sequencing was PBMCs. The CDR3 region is CASSYRTTPQETQYF. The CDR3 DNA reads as TGTGCCAGCAGTTACCGGACAACCCCTCAAGAGACCCAGTACTTC.